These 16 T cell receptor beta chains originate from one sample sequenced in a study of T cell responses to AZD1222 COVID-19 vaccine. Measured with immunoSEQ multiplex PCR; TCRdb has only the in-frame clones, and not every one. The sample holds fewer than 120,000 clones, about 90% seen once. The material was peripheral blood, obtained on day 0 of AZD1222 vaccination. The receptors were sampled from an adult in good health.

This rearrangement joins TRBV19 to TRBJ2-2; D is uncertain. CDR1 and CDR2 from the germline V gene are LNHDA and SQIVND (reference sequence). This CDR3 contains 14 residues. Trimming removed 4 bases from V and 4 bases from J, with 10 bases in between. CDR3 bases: TGTGCCAGTAGTAAGCCGATGAGCACCGGGGAGCTGTTTTTT. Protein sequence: CASSKPMSTGELFF.

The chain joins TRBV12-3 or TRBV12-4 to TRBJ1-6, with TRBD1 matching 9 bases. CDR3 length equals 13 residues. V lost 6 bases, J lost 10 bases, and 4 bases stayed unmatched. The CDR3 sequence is CASRRDRASPLHF. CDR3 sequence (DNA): TGTGCCAGCAGGAGGGACAGGGCGTCACCCCTCCACTTT.

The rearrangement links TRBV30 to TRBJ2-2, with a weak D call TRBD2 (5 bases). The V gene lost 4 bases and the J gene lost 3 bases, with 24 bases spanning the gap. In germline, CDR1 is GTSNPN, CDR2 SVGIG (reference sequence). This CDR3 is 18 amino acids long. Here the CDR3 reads CAWIKAPGKKFDTGELFF. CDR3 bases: TGTGCCTGGATTAAGGCCCCGGGGAAAAAATTTGACACCGGGGAGCTGTTTTTT.

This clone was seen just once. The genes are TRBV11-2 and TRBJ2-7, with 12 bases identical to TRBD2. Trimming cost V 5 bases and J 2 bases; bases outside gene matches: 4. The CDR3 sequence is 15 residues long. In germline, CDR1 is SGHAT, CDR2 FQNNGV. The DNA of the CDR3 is TGTGCCAGCAGCCAGACTAGCGGGGGAACCTACGAGCAGTACTTC. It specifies CASSQTSGGTYEQYF.

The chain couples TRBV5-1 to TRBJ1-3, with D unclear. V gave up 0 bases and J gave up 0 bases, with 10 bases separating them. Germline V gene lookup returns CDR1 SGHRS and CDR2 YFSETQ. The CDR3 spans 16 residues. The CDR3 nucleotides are TGCGCCAGCAGCTTGGGGACCGCGGACTCTGGAAACACCATATATTTT. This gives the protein CASSLGTADSGNTIYF.

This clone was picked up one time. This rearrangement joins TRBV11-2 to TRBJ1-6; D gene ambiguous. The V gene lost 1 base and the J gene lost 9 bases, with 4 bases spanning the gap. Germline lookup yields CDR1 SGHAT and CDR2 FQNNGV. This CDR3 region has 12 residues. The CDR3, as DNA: TGTGCCAGCAGCTTAGGGGGTTCACCCCTCCACTTT. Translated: CASSLGGSPLHF.

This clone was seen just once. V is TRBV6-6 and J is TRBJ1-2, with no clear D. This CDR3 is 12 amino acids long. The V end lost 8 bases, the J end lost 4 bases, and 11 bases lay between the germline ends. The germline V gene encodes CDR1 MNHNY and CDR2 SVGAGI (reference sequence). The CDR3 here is CASASHSYGYTF. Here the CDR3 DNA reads TGTGCCAGCGCGTCTCACAGCTATGGCTACACCTTC.

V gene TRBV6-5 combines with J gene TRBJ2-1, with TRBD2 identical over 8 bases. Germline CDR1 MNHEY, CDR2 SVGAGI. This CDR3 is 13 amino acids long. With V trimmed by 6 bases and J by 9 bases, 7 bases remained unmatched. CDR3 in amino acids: CASSSTSAGEQFF. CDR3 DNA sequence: TGTGCCAGCAGCTCGACTAGCGCCGGTGAGCAGTTCTTC.

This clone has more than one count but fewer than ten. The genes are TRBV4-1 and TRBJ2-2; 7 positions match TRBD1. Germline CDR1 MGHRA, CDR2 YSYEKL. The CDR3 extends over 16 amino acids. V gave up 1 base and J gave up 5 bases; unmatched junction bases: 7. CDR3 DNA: TGCGCCAGCAGCCAAGCTGTGACAGGGAAAACCGGGGAGCTGTTTTTT. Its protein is CASSQAVTGKTGELFF.

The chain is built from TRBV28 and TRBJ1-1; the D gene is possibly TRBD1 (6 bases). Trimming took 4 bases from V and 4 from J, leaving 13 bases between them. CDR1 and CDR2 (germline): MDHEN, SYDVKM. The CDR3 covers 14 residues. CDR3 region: CASSSRGLVTEAFF. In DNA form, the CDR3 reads TGTGCCAGCAGTTCTAGGGGGTTAGTCACTGAAGCTTTCTTT.

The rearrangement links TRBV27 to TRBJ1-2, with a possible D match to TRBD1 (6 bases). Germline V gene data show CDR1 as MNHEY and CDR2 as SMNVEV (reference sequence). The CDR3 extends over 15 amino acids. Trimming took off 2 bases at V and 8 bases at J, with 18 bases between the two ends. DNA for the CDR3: TGTGCCAGCAGTTTACTTTATCAGGGGATTTGGGGCTACACCTTC. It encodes CASSLLYQGIWGYTF.

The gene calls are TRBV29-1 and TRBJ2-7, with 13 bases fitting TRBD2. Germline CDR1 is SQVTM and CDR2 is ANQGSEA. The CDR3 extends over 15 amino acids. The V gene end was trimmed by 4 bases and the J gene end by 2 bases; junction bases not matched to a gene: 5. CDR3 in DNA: TGCAGCGTTGCCGGGACTAGCGGGGCCCCCTACGAGCAGTACTTC. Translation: CSVAGTSGAPYEQYF.

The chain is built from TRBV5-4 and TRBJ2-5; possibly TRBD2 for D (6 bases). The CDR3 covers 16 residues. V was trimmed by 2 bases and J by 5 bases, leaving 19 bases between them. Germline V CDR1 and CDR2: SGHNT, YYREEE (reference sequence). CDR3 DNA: TGTGCCAGCAGCTTCCGAGGCGGGGCGCGTCCGGAGACCCAGTACTTC. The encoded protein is CASSFRGGARPETQYF.

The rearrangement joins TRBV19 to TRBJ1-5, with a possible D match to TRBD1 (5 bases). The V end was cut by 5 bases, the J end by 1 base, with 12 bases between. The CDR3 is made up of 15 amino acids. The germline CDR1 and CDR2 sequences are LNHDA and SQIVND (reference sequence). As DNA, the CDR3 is TGTGCCAGTAGTTGGGCAGGGCAAAGCAATCAGCCCCAGCATTTT. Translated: CASSWAGQSNQPQHF.

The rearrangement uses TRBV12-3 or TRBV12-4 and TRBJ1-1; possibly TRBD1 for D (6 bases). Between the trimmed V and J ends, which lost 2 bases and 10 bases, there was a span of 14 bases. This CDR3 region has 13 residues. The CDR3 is CASSLTGEGGAFF. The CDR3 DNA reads TGTGCCAGCAGTTTAACCGGGGAAGGGGGAGCTTTCTTT.

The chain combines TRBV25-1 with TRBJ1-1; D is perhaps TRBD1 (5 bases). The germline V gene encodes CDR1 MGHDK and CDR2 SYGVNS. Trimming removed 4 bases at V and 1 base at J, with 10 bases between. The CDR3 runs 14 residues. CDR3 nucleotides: TGTGCCAGCAGTGGACGCAGGGCGAACACTGAAGCTTTCTTT. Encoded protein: CASSGRRANTEAFF.